These 29 T cell receptor beta chains were all obtained from the same sample, sequenced in a study of T cell responses to AZD1222 COVID-19 vaccine listed by TCRdb under 2021. Library preparation was by the immunoSEQ multiplex PCR assay. TCRdb provides this immuneACCESS table in a form limited to in-frame rearrangements. Some clones are lacking; in checked studies, under half of them reflect an unresolved V gene, and why the rest are absent is not known. This sample is represented by more than 150,000 clones; approximately 90% of them were singletons. The ten largest clonotypes hold approximately 4% of the sample. Sample time point, as interpreted from the label and publication: baseline before first vaccination. Sequenced material: peripheral blood, taken on day 0 of AZD1222 vaccination. All receptors come from an adult in good health.

V is TRBV4-1 and J is TRBJ2-7; no definite D call. The V gene's germline CDR1 is MGHRA and CDR2 YSYEKL. The germline V and J ends were trimmed by 1 base and 0 bases, with 13 bases remaining between them. The CDR3 runs 16 residues. This chain's CDR3 is CASSQAPESFSYEQYF. CDR3 nucleotide sequence: TGCGCCAGCAGCCAAGCTCCAGAATCCTTCTCCTACGAGCAGTACTTC.

The sample holds one count of this clone. The chain employs TRBV5-1 and TRBJ2-2, with D tentatively TRBD1 (6 bases). This CDR3 spans 18 amino acids. CDR1 and CDR2 from the germline V gene are SGHRS and YFSETQ. V lost 0 bases, J lost 2 bases, and 17 bases lay in between. CDR3 amino acids: CASSLEPTDRLNTGELFF. CDR3 coding DNA: TGCGCCAGCAGCTTGGAACCCACTGACAGGCTAAACACCGGGGAGCTGTTTTTT.

The CDR3 loop is CASSEANTGELFF. The CDR3 region has the DNA TGTGCCAGCAGCGAGGCGAACACCGGGGAGCTGTTTTTT. The chain links TRBV9 to TRBJ2-2, with unresolved D. The CDR3 sequence is 13 residues long. V was trimmed by 3 bases and J by 0 bases, leaving 3 bases between them. Germline CDR1 SGDLS, CDR2 YYNGEE.

The rearrangement uses TRBV5-6 and TRBJ1-3; no definite D call. The CDR3 contains 13 residues. In germline, CDR1 is SGHDT, CDR2 YYEEEE. The V gene lost 9 bases and the J gene lost 0 bases, with 10 bases spanning the gap. The CDR3, as DNA: TGTGCCACCCACGACTACTCTGGAAACACCATATATTTT. Residues: CATHDYSGNTIYF. The full variable domain, in which reference TRBV5-6 and TRBJ1-3 provide the parts outside the CDR3, is DAGVTQSPTHLIKTRGQQVTLRCSPKSGHDTVSWYQQALGQGPQFIFQYYEEEERQRGNFPDRFSGHQFPNYSSELNVNALLLGDSALYLCATHDYSGNTIYFGEGSWLTVV.

This clone was seen once. The V gene is TRBV18, the J gene TRBJ1-2; no reliable D call. V was cut by 5 bases and J by 1 base, with 2 bases left in between. The CDR3 totals 11 residues. Germline CDR1 reads KGHSH; CDR2 reads LQKENI. The CDR3 bases are TGTGCCAGCTCAAATAACTATGGCTACACCTTC. Its protein product is CASSNNYGYTF.

In its sample, this clone was seen once. The DNA of the CDR3 is TGTGCCAGCAGACCTTCCGGGACCCTTCACGAGCAGTACTTC. Protein: CASRPSGTLHEQYF. This chain joins TRBV12-1 and TRBJ2-7. TRBV12-1 is a recognized pseudogene. The CDR3 runs to 14 residues.

This clone has a single count. The rearrangement links TRBV24-1 to TRBJ1-5, with a weak D call TRBD1 (5 bases). The CDR3 consists of 14 residues. Germline loops: CDR1 KGHDR, CDR2 SFDVKD. Trimming removed 5 bases from V and 0 bases from J, with 7 bases in between. The CDR3 loop is CATSVGDSNQPQHF. The CDR3 region has the DNA TGTGCCACCAGTGTAGGGGATAGCAATCAGCCCCAGCATTTT.

The rearrangement joins TRBV5-1 to TRBJ2-1, with 13 nucleotides matching TRBD2. The V segment lost 4 bases and the J segment 8 bases; nucleotides outside the gene matches: 6. This CDR3 region has 15 residues. Per germline, CDR1 SGHRS and CDR2 YFSETQ. The DNA for the CDR3 is TGCGCCAGCAGCCCTGGACTAGCGGGAGAGCATGAGCAGTTCTTC. This encodes CASSPGLAGEHEQFF. Drawing the rest from reference TRBV5-1 and TRBJ2-1, the complete variable domain is KAGVTQTPRYLIKTRGQQVTLSCSPISGHRSVSWYQQTPGQGLQFLFEYFSETQRNKGNFPGRFSGRQFSNSRSEMNVSTLELGDSALYLCASSPGLAGEHEQFFGPGTRLTVL.

The gene calls are TRBV4-3 and TRBJ2-1; tentative D call: TRBD2 (5 bases). The V end was cut by 0 bases, the J end by 10 bases, with 22 bases between. The V gene's germline CDR1 is LGHNA and CDR2 YSLEER. This CDR3 is built from 17 residues. CDR3 coding DNA: TGCGCCAGCAGCCAAGAGAGCGGACTGTACTCGGCCGACGAGCAGTTCTTC. Residues: CASSQESGLYSADEQFF.

The chain couples TRBV2 to TRBJ1-2, with D tentatively TRBD1 (6 bases). Germline CDR1 and CDR2: SNHLY and FYNNEI. This CDR3 spans 15 amino acids. V shed 7 bases and J shed 0 bases, with 15 bases lying between them. The chain's CDR3 is CASNPDRRANYGYTF. CDR3 bases: TGTGCCAGCAACCCAGACAGGAGAGCTAACTATGGCTACACCTTC. The entire variable domain, with the rest obtained from reference TRBV2 and TRBJ1-2, is as follows: EPEVTQTPSHQVTQMGQEVILRCVPISNHLYFYWYRQILGQKVEFLVSFYNNEISEKSEIFDDQFSVERPDGSNFTLKIRSTKLEDSAMYFCASNPDRRANYGYTFGSGTRLTVV.

This clone was counted a single time. The chain employs TRBV3-1 (or the pseudogene TRBV3-2) and TRBJ2-7; D gene uncertain. The CDR3 contains 13 residues. V dropped 4 bases and J dropped 8 bases, with 15 bases sitting between them. Germline V gene sequence: CDR1 LGHDT, CDR2 YNNKEL (reference sequence). The CDR3 DNA follows: TGTGCCAGCAGCCTACAGAACCGGCGAAAGCAGTACTTC. Translation gives CASSLQNRRKQYF.

The V and J genes are TRBV7-2 and TRBJ2-4; D gene ambiguous. The CDR3 consists of 15 residues. V was clipped by 7 bases and J by 0 bases, with 13 bases between them. Germline CDR1 SGHTA, CDR2 FQGNSA. The CDR3 DNA reads as TGTGCCAGCACCCCCGGCGCCCTAGCCAAAAACATTCAGTACTTC. Translating it yields CASTPGALAKNIQYF.

V usage is TRBV7-8 and J usage is TRBJ2-3; 7 bases are a match to TRBD2. Trimming cost V 5 bases and J 6 bases; bases outside gene matches: 14. This CDR3 has 16 residues. In germline, CDR1 is SGHVS, CDR2 FQNEAQ. The CDR3 DNA follows: TGTGCCAGCAGCGACAGCATGGGGGGGGTCACGGATACGCAGTATTTT. Translating gives CASSDSMGGVTDTQYF. The entire variable domain, with the rest obtained from reference TRBV7-8 and TRBJ2-3, is as follows: GAGVSQSPRYKVAKRGQDVALRCDPISGHVSLFWYQQALGQGPEFLTYFQNEAQLDKSGLPSDRFFAERPEGSVSTLKIQRTQQEDSAVYLCASSDSMGGVTDTQYFGPGTRLTVL.

The chain couples TRBV28 to TRBJ1-2; maybe TRBD1 (5 bases). The CDR3 extends over 12 amino acids. The V and J ends lost 7 bases and 5 bases respectively, with 11 bases between them. Germline V lookup: CDR1 MDHEN, CDR2 SYDVKM. The CDR3 here is CASTLKGYGYTF. CDR3 nucleotides: TGTGCCAGCACCCTCAAGGGGTATGGCTACACCTTC.

This clone appeared a single time. The V call is TRBV7-8, the J call TRBJ1-3, with 7 bases fitting TRBD1. V was clipped by 2 bases and J by 4 bases; unmatched bases: 11. CDR3 size: 17 residues. Looked up from germline, CDR1 is SGHVS and CDR2 is FQNEAQ. CDR3 nucleotide sequence: TGTGCCAGCAGCTTAACGTCTCAGGGGGTAGCGGGAAACACCATATATTTT. Translating gives CASSLTSQGVAGNTIYF.

V usage is TRBV28 and J usage is TRBJ2-1; D ambiguous. This CDR3 region has 16 residues. Germline CDR1 reads MDHEN; CDR2 reads SYDVKM. Between the trimmed V and J ends, which lost 6 bases and 0 bases, there was a span of 15 bases. CDR3 amino acids: CASSPSGSRSYNEQFF. The CDR3 nucleotides are TGTGCCAGCAGCCCTTCAGGAAGTCGCTCCTACAATGAGCAGTTCTTC.

The chain employs TRBV19 and TRBJ1-6; TRBD1 is a possible D gene (5 bases). Germline lookup yields CDR1 LNHDA and CDR2 SQIVND (reference sequence). Trimming removed 9 bases at V and 9 bases at J, with 24 bases between. CDR3 length: 16 residues. CDR3 DNA: TGTGCCAGGATCTCAAAGGGCAGGGAAGATAGTTCACCCCTCCACTTT. This sequence encodes CARISKGREDSSPLHF.

The chain carries TRBV28 and TRBJ1-2; D gene uncertain. The V and J ends lost 3 bases and 0 bases respectively, with 8 bases between them. Germline values: CDR1 MDHEN, CDR2 SYDVKM. CDR3 length equals 14 residues. The CDR3 sequence is CASSFSPSNYGYTF. DNA of the CDR3: TGTGCCAGCAGTTTCTCTCCCTCTAACTATGGCTACACCTTC.

The chain couples TRBV28 to TRBJ2-1, with TRBD2 matching 12 bases. There are 14 residues in the CDR3. Germline assignment: CDR1 MDHEN and CDR2 SYDVKM. Losses at the gene ends were 7 bases for V and 4 bases for J; bases not matched to a gene: 2. The CDR3: CASTGTSGYNEQFF. DNA for the CDR3: TGTGCCAGCACCGGGACTAGCGGGTACAATGAGCAGTTCTTC.

This chain uses TRBV12-5 with TRBJ1-5; the D gene is possibly TRBD1 (5 bases). Germline CDR1 is LGHNT and CDR2 is FRNRAP. The ends were cut back, 1 base at V and 0 bases at J, with 13 bases in the middle. The CDR3 runs 17 residues. Here the CDR3 reads CASGLDSPGNSNQPQHF. The CDR3 bases are TGTGCTAGTGGTTTGGATTCGCCAGGGAATAGCAATCAGCCCCAGCATTTT.

This clone came up once. This rearrangement joins TRBV5-1 to TRBJ1-1; TRBD1 might be the D (5 bases). Per germline, CDR1 SGHRS and CDR2 YFSETQ. The CDR3 is 13 residues long. Trimming stripped 8 bases from V and 6 bases from J, with 17 bases between. Written as DNA, the CDR3 is TGCGCCAGTAGAATGGGGCAGGGTGCTGAAGCTTTCTTT. Its translation is CASRMGQGAEAFF.

This chain links TRBV7-2 with TRBJ2-7; D might be TRBD1 (5 bases). CDR1 and CDR2 from the germline V gene are SGHTA and FQGNSA. This CDR3 region has 14 residues. V lost 2 bases, J lost 4 bases, and 12 bases lay in between. In DNA, the CDR3 is TGTGCCAGCAGCTTAAGGGCTGCAGGGTACGAGCAGTACTTC. The encoded protein is CASSLRAAGYEQYF.

This chain joins TRBV12-3 or TRBV12-4 and TRBJ2-7, with 8 bases fitting TRBD2. The CDR3 has 12 amino acids. J gave up 5 bases and V 3 bases, and 0 bases lay outside the gene matches. The CDR3 region has the DNA TGTGCCAGCAGTTTCGGGGGGGACGAGCAGTACTTC. Its translation is CASSFGGDEQYF.

The rearrangement joins TRBV3-1 (or the pseudogene TRBV3-2) to TRBJ1-2; 7 bases match TRBD1. CDR3 size: 17 residues. The V gene's germline CDR1 is LGHDT and CDR2 YNNKEL (reference sequence). Trimming at V came to 0 bases and at J to 2 bases, leaving 9 bases not matched to a gene. The CDR3 loop reads CASSQEYTGAGNYGYTF. The CDR3 DNA reads as TGTGCCAGCAGCCAAGAGTACACAGGGGCGGGGAACTATGGCTACACCTTC.

The table lists this clone with a few counts. The J gene is TRBJ2-3, the V gene TRBV7-6; either TRBD1 or TRBD2 may fit D (5 bases each). This CDR3 has 18 amino acids. Germline V gene data show CDR1 as SGHVS and CDR2 as FNYEAQ. V lost 4 bases and J lost 4, with 24 bases in between. The CDR3 region has the DNA TGTGCCAGCAGCTGGGAAGAGTCTGGGACCACTCCAGCAGATACGCAGTATTTT. As protein: CASSWEESGTTPADTQYF.

The chain has TRBV2 and TRBJ2-1; 9 bases fit TRBD2. Germline-derived CDR1 and CDR2 are SNHLY and FYNNEI. Trimming removed 4 bases from V and 8 bases from J; junction bases left unmatched: 12. The CDR3 runs 16 residues. CDR3 nucleotides: TGTGCCAGCAGTGGCGCGGGAGGGGGTTTCGCCTATGAGCAGTTCTTC. Protein: CASSGAGGGFAYEQFF. The entire variable domain, with the rest obtained from reference TRBV2 and TRBJ2-1, is as follows: EPEVTQTPSHQVTQMGQEVILRCVPISNHLYFYWYRQILGQKVEFLVSFYNNEISEKSEIFDDQFSVERPDGSNFTLKIRSTKLEDSAMYFCASSGAGGGFAYEQFFGPGTRLTVL.

The chain uses TRBV30 and TRBJ2-7; D may be TRBD2 (6 bases). CDR3 length: 11 amino acids. V dropped 5 bases and J dropped 3 bases, with 8 bases sitting between them. Germline CDR1 and CDR2: GTSNPN and SVGIG (reference sequence). CDR3 nucleotides: TGTGCCTGGGGCGGGGACTACGAGCAGTACTTC. As protein: CAWGGDYEQYF.

The rearrangement links TRBV5-6 to TRBJ2-6, with D possibly matching TRBD1 (6 bases). Trimming stripped 1 base from V and 2 bases from J, with 19 bases between. Germline V lookup: CDR1 SGHDT, CDR2 YYEEEE. The CDR3 runs 19 residues. The CDR3, as DNA: TGTGCCAGCAGCTTGTTTTTGACAGGCTACGAGACTGGGGCCAACGTCCTGACTTTC. Translated: CASSLFLTGYETGANVLTF.

This chain uses TRBV18 with TRBJ1-1, with 10 bases lining up with TRBD1. Germline V CDR1 and CDR2: KGHSH, LQKENI. The CDR3 has 15 amino acids. Trimming removed 3 bases from V and 3 bases from J; junction bases left unmatched: 4. The CDR3 sequence: CASSPATGGHTEAFF. In nucleotides, the CDR3 is TGTGCCAGCTCACCTGCGACAGGGGGCCACACTGAAGCTTTCTTT.